The entry below describes one T cell receptor (beta chain). What it binds is not known. Random hexamers were used to reverse transcribe about 0.5 to 1 ug of RNA. TCRdb reprocessed the immunoSEQ multiplex PCR reads via MiXCR and lists one record per CDR3 protein. The sample records about 240,000 distinct CDR3 sequences, almost 97% being singletons. These data come from a study of CD8 T cells in Susac syndrome. Study-wide points: Susac syndrome CD4+ T cell repertoires showed no clonal expansion.

It was negative isolation that provided the CD8+ and CD4+ T cells, whereas TEMRA cells were enriched by FACS. Input material: CD4+ T cells from PBMCs. The sequence came from a human donor with Susac syndrome.

DNA for the CDR3: TGTGCCAGCTGTGTCCTTCGGCGCAATCAGCCCCAGCATTTT. Translation: CASCVLRRNQPQHF. The chain is built from TRBV6-6 and TRBJ1-5; D call uncertain. The CDR3 sequence is 14 residues long. Trimming left V 8 bases short and J 2 bases short, with 13 bases between. Per germline, CDR1 MNHNY and CDR2 SVGAGI (reference sequence).